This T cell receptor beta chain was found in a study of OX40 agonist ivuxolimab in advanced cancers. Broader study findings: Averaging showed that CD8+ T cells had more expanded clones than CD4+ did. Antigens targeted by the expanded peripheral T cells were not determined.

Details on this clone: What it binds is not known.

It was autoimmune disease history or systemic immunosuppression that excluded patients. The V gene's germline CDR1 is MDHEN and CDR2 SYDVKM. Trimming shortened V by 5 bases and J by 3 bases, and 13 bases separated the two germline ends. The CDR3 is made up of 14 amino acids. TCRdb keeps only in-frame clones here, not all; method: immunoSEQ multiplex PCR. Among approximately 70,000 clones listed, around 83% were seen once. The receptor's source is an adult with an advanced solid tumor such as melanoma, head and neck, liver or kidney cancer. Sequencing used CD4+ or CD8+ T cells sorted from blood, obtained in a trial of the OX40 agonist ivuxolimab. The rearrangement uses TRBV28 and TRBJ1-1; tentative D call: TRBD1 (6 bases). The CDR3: CASSPAGGYTEAFF. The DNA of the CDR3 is TGTGCCAGCAGTCCGGCGGGGGGCTACACTGAAGCTTTCTTT.